What follows is one T cell receptor (beta chain) and its context. What it binds is not known. The sample originates from a study of T-cell memory formation after mild COVID-19. Losses at the gene ends were 5 bases for V and 2 bases for J; bases not matched to a gene: 13. Germline V gives CDR1 LNHDA, CDR2 SQIVND (reference sequence). The CDR3 covers 17 residues. Study-level results: The study detected some responding clones in pre-infection memory, suggesting cross-reactive memory joined. CD8+ contracting clones occupied EMRA, while CD4+ ones occupied mainly CM and EM. A balance of CD4 and CD8 characterized clones contracting day 15 to 85, whereas later expanders leaned CD4+.

A 5'RACE reaction primed in the constant segment made cDNA libraries of TCR alpha and TCR beta, and these carried sample barcodes and UMIs. TCRdb independently ran MiXCR on the 5' RACE reads; one entry per CDR3 protein. The top ten hold about 12% of the sample, which has hundreds of thousands of distinct CDR3 sequences, roughly 20% seen once. The sequenced sample consisted of PBMCs or a T cell subset sorted from them (not recorded which). The chain links TRBV19 to TRBJ1-1; 8 bases are shared with TRBD1. The TCR comes from an adult woman who had mild COVID-19 (a few samples of this study predate the infection). Cell type and time point are not known. The CDR3: CASSWVGTGFFNTEAFF. The DNA of the CDR3 is TGTGCCAGTAGTTGGGTAGGGACAGGCTTCTTTAACACTGAAGCTTTCTTT.